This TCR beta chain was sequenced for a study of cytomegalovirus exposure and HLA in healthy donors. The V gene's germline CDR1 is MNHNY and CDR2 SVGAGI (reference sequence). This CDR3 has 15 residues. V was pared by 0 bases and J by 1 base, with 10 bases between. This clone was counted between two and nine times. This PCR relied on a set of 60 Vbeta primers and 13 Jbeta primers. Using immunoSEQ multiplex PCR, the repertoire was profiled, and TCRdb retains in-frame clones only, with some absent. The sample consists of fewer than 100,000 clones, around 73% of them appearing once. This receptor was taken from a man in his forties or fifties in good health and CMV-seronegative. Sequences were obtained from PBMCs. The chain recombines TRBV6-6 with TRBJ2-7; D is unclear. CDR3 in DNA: TGTGCCAGCAGTTACTCGTTGGCTAGTTCCTACGAGCAGTACTTC. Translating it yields CASSYSLASSYEQYF.